This TCR beta chain was observed in a study of Ad26.COV2.S vaccination and SARS-CoV-2 variants. Overall study: Donor was one of the participants in the Ad26.COV2.S arm of the COV1001 trial.

Treatment in this sample: 15 to 20 received Ad26.COV2.S at low or high dose, single or two shots; 5 received placebo; per-sample allocation not given. Specimen acquisition occurred on day 63 following the initial vaccine or placebo injection. Boston hosted the donor, who was an adult aged 18-55 years. Comments on this clone: Its antigen is undetermined.

Per germline, CDR1 MGHDK and CDR2 SYGVNS. The V and J ends lost 1 base and 1 base respectively, with 5 bases between them. CDR3 length: 13 residues. Findings and limits, study-wide: Recipients of vaccine and of placebo showed similar breadth of their non-spike TCR repertoires.

The protocol was immunoSEQ multiplex PCR, while the TCRdb copy is restricted to in-frame clones and leaves out a portion. The sample lists 350,000 to 550,000 clones; 75% to 90% were seen once. Sequenced here: peripheral blood, sampled in a trial of Ad26.COV2.S vaccine versus placebo. This TCR was recovered from a person between 18 and 60 years old who received the Ad26.COV2.S COVID-19 vaccine or a placebo. This sequence joins TRBV25-1 and TRBJ2-7; unclear D gene. CDR3 DNA sequence: TGTGCCAGCAGTGAATGGCAGTCCTACGAGCAGTACTTC. This encodes CASSEWQSYEQYF.